This T cell receptor (beta chain) was sequenced for a study of blood T cell repertoires in COVID-19. The overall study: Spain, Italy and the United States supplied samples that represented acute and convalescent COVID-19.

This clone has a single count. Adults between roughly 18 and 90 years of age took part from about two dozen US areas. Participant reports of clinical history set cohort assignment. Source study methods: Nucleated cell counts were estimated from reference gene primer amplification. Clones were sequenced by immunoSEQ multiplex PCR, and TCRdb holds only the in-frame ones, with some missing. V, J and clone size derive from that table, while D and trimming were established from the DNA sequence. The table lists 300,000 to 500,000 clones, more than 75% of them singletons. The junction had 5 bases not matched to a gene; V was cut back by 3 bases and J by 6 bases. CDR1 is SGHTA, CDR2 FQGTGA, per germline. The CDR3 extends over 15 amino acids.

The rearrangement links TRBV7-3 to TRBJ2-1; 10 nucleotides align to TRBD2. The receptor was isolated from a woman under 40 with acute COVID-19. Sequenced: PBMCs or T cells enriched from blood (not recorded which). Here the CDR3 reads CASSFASGGRNEQFF. Written as DNA, the CDR3 is TGTGCCAGCAGCTTCGCTAGCGGGGGACGCAATGAGCAGTTCTTC.